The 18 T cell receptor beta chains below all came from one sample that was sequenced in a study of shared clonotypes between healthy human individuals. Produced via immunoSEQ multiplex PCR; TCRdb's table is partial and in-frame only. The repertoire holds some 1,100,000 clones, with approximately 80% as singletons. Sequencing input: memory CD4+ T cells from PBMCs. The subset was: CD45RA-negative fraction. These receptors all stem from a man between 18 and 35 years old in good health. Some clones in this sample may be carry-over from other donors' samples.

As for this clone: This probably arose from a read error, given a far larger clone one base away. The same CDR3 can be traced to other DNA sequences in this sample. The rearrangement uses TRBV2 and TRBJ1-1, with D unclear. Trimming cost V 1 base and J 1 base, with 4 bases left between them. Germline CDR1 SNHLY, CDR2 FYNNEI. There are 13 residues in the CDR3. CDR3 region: CASSEEGNTEAFF. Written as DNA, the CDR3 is TGTGCCAGCAGTGAAGAGGGGAACACTGAAGCTTTCTTT.

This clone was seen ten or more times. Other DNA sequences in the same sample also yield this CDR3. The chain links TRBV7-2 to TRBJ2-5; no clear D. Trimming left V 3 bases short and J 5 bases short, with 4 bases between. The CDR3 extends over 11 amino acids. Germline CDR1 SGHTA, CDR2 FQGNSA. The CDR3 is CASSFSETQYF. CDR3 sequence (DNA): TGTGCCAGCAGCTTTAGCGAGACCCAGTACTTC.

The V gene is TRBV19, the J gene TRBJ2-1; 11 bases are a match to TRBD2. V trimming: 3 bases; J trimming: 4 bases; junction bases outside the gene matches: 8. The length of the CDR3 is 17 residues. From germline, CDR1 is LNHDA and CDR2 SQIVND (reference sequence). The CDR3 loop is CASSISGGLAEYNEQFF. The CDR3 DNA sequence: TGTGCCAGTAGTATTTCGGGGGGACTAGCGGAGTACAATGAGCAGTTCTTC.

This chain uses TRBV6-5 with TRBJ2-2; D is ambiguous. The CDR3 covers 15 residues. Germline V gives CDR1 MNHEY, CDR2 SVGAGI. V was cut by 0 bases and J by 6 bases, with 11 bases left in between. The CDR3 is CASSYSIQRAGELFF. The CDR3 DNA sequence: TGTGCCAGCAGTTACTCGATCCAAAGGGCCGGGGAGCTGTTTTTT.

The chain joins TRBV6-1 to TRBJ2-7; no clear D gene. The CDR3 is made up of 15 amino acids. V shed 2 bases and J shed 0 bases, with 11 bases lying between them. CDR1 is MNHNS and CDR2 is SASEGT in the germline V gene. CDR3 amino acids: CASSEHGSASYEQYF. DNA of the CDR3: TGTGCCAGCAGTGAACATGGAAGTGCCTCCTACGAGCAGTACTTC.

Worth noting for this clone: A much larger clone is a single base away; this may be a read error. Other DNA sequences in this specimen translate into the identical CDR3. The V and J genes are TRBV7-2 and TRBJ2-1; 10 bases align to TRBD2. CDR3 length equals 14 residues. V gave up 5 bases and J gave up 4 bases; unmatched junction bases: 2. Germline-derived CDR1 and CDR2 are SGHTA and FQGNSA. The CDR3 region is CASSRTSGYNEQFF. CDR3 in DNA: TGTGCCAGCAGCAGGACTAGCGGTTACAATGAGCAGTTCTTC.

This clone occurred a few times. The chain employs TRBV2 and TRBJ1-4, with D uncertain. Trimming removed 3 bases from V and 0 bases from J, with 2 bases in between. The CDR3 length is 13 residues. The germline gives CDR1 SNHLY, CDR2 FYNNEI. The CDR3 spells CASSDATNEKLFF. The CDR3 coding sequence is TGTGCCAGCAGTGATGCAACTAATGAAAAACTGTTTTTT.

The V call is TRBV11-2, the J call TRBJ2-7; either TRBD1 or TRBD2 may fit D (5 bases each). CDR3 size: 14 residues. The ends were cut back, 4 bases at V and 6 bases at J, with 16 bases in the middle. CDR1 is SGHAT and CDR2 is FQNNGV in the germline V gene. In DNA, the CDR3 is TGTGCCAGCAGCTCCGGTTGGGGGTCCCTCGAGCAGTACTTC. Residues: CASSSGWGSLEQYF.

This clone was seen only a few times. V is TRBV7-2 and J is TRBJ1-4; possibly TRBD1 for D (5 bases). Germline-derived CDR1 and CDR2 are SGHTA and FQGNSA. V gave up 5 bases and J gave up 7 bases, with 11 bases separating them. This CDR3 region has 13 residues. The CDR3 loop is CASSHRTSEKLFF. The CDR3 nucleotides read TGTGCCAGCAGCCACAGGACGTCTGAAAAACTGTTTTTT.

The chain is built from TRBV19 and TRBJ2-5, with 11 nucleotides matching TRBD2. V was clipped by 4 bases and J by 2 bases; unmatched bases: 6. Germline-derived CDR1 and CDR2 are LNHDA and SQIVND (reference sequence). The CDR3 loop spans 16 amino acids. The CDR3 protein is CASSTPGTSGQETQYF. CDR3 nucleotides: TGTGCCAGTAGTACCCCCGGGACTAGCGGACAAGAGACCCAGTACTTC.

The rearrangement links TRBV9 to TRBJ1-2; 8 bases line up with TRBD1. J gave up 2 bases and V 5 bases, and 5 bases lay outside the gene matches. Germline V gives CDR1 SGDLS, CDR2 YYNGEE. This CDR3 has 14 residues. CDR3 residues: CASSTDRANYGYTF. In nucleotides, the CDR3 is TGTGCCAGCAGTACGGACAGGGCCAACTATGGCTACACCTTC.

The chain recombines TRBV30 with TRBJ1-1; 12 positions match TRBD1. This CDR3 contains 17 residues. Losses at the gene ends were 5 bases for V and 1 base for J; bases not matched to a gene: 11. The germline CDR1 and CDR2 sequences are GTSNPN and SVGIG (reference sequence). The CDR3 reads CAWETGTGGARNTEAFF. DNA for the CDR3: TGTGCCTGGGAAACCGGGACAGGGGGCGCTCGGAACACTGAAGCTTTCTTT.

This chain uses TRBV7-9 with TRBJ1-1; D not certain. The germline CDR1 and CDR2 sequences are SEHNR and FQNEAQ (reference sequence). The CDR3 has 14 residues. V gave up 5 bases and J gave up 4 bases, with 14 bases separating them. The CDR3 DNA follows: TGTGCCAGCAGCCAAAGGGAGACCCCCACTGAAGCTTTCTTT. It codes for CASSQRETPTEAFF.

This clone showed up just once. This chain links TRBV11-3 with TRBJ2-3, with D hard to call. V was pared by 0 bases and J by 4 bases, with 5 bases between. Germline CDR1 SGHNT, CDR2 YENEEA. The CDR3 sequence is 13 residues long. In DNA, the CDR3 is TGTGCCAGCAGCTTAGAGGAACCAGATACGCAGTATTTT. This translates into CASSLEEPDTQYF.

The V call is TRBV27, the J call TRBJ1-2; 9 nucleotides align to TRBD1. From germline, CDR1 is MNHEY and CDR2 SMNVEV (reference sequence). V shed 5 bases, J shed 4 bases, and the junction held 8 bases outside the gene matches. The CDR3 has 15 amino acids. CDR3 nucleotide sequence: TGTGCCAGCAGTACAGCGGGACAGGGAACCTATGGCTACACCTTC. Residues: CASSTAGQGTYGYTF.

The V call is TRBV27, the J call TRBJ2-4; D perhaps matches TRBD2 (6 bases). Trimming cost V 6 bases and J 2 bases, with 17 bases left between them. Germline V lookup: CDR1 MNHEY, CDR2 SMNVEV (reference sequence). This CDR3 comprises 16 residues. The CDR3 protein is CASRMMGEVTKNIQYF. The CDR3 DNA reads TGTGCCAGCAGAATGATGGGGGAGGTAACCAAAAACATTCAGTACTTC.

The CDR3, as DNA: TGTGCCAGTAGCATTCCGGGACAGGGGGCTGTCGAGCAGTACTTC. Its protein product is CASSIPGQGAVEQYF. V gene TRBV19 combines with J gene TRBJ2-7, with 12 bases fitting TRBD1. Germline V CDR1 and CDR2: LNHDA, SQIVND (reference sequence). V gave up 6 bases and J gave up 6 bases; unmatched junction bases: 9. This CDR3 is 15 amino acids long.

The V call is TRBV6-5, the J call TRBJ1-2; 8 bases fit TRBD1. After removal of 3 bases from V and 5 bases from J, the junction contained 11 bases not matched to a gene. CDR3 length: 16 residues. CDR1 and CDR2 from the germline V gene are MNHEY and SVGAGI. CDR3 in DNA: TGTGCCAGCAGTTATGCCCTGACAGGGGCGCTTTATGGCTACACCTTC. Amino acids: CASSYALTGALYGYTF.